What follows are 5 T cell receptor beta chains derived from one specimen sequenced in a study of cytotoxic CD8 clonotypes in ibrutinib-treated CLL. Assay used: immunoSEQ multiplex PCR; TCRdb lists only in-frame clones, some missing. The data contain roughly 15,000 clones, roughly 50% of them singletons. The source was PBMCs, collected at an approximately 23-month disease-progression time point, from a patient treated with ibrutinib. The source of these receptors is a human donor with chronic lymphocytic leukemia.

This clone was observed a handful of times. The gene calls are TRBV14 and TRBJ1-4; D is undetermined. Germline CDR1 SGHDN, CDR2 FVKESK. The CDR3 loop spans 13 amino acids. V lost 2 bases and J lost 10, with 11 bases in between. Here the CDR3 DNA reads TGTGCCAGCAGCCAAAGCGTTGGGCGAAAACTGTTTTTT. This codes for CASSQSVGRKLFF.

This clone showed up just a few times. This chain links TRBV5-6 with TRBJ1-2; 7 bases agree with TRBD1. The CDR3 extends over 16 amino acids. Germline loops: CDR1 SGHDT, CDR2 YYEEEE. V was clipped by 4 bases and J by 0 bases; unmatched bases: 9. The CDR3 sequence is CASSPSLTGTNYGYTF. CDR3 DNA sequence: TGTGCCAGCAGCCCGAGTTTGACAGGGACTAACTATGGCTACACCTTC.

The rearrangement joins TRBV7-9 to TRBJ2-2; 8 nucleotides agree with TRBD1. The CDR3 spans 16 residues. The germline V gene has CDR1 SEHNR and CDR2 FQNEAQ (reference sequence). The trim removed 3 bases at V and 2 bases at J, leaving 5 bases unmatched. The CDR3 here is CASSLAGTGNTGELFF. CDR3 DNA sequence: TGTGCCAGCAGCTTGGCCGGGACAGGAAACACCGGGGAGCTGTTTTTT.

The rearrangement links TRBV9 to TRBJ1-1, with D hard to call. This CDR3 has 16 amino acids. CDR1 is SGDLS and CDR2 is YYNGEE in the germline V gene. V gave up 4 bases and J gave up 0 bases, with 16 bases separating them. The CDR3 DNA is TGTGCCAGCAGCCCCCGTGGAGGGTCCATGAACACTGAAGCTTTCTTT. Translated, it gives CASSPRGGSMNTEAFF.

The genes are TRBV5-4 and TRBJ1-2; possible D gene TRBD1, 6 bases. V lost 4 bases and J 6 bases, leaving 7 bases between the germline ends. Per the germline V gene, CDR1 is SGHNT and CDR2 is YYREEE (reference sequence). The CDR3 contains 11 residues. The CDR3 coding sequence is TGTGCCAGCAGCGCAGGGGATGGCTACACCTTC. The encoded protein is CASSAGDGYTF.